The subject of this entry is one T cell receptor (beta chain). These data are taken from a study of blood T cell repertoires in COVID-19. Enrolled through a virtual design, the participants were between roughly 18 and 90 years of age and came from about two dozen US areas. The germline CDR1 and CDR2 sequences are MGHDK and SYGVNS. This CDR3 has 15 residues. With 3 bases clipped from V and 5 bases from J, the junction kept 3 bases outside the gene matches. Original processing notes: Cell counts per sample came from amplifying reference gene primers. Only in-frame clones appear in the TCRdb table, and some are missing; sequencing was by immunoSEQ multiplex PCR. The DNA was the basis for D and trimming; V, J and clone size are from that table. The sample lists approximately 250,000 clones, just under 90% occurring once.

The source is a woman in her thirties with acute COVID-19. The chain is built from TRBV25-1 and TRBJ2-5; 13 bases align to TRBD2. The sample was PBMCs or T cells enriched from blood (not recorded which). The CDR3 sequence: CASSETSGRWETQYF. The CDR3 DNA follows: TGTGCCAGCAGTGAGACTAGCGGGAGGTGGGAGACCCAGTACTTC.